The 20 T cell receptor beta chains given below trace back to one sample, sequenced in a study of graft-versus-host responses after intestinal transplantation. Method: immunoSEQ multiplex PCR; TCRdb's copy keeps in-frame clones and lacks some. Of some 13,000 clones in the sample, just under 85% are singletons; the top ten hold about 23%. This specimen was PBMCs, taken after intestinal transplantation. Receptor source: a human patient who received an intestinal transplant, so some T cells may come from the graft donor.

The genes are TRBV5-1 and TRBJ2-7, with TRBD1 matching over 9 bases. This CDR3 region has 14 residues. Germline lookup yields CDR1 SGHRS and CDR2 YFSETQ. V lost 2 bases and J lost 4; bases outside the gene matches: 4. The chain's CDR3 is CASSFQTGGYEQYF. In DNA, the CDR3 is TGCGCCAGCAGCTTCCAGACAGGGGGGTACGAGCAGTACTTC. The full variable domain, with the rest looked up from reference TRBV5-1 and TRBJ2-7, is KAGVTQTPRYLIKTRGQQVTLSCSPISGHRSVSWYQQTPGQGLQFLFEYFSETQRNKGNFPGRFSGRQFSNSRSEMNVSTLELGDSALYLCASSFQTGGYEQYFGPGTRLTVT.

The gene calls are TRBV6-1 and TRBJ2-6, with TRBD1 identical over 7 bases. Germline loops: CDR1 MNHNS, CDR2 SASEGT. The ends lost 7 bases at V and 0 bases at J; junction bases unmatched: 0. The CDR3 loop spans 14 amino acids. CDR3 region: CASTGGSGANVLTF. For the CDR3, the DNA is TGTGCCAGCACAGGGGGCTCTGGGGCCAACGTCCTGACTTTC.

The rearrangement joins TRBV2 to TRBJ1-5; unclear D gene. The CDR3 totals 15 residues. Trimming shortened V by 2 bases and J by 4 bases, and 12 bases separated the two germline ends. Per germline, CDR1 SNHLY and CDR2 FYNNEI. This CDR3 reads CASSEMAVRNQPQHF. CDR3 bases: TGTGCCAGCAGTGAAATGGCAGTTCGGAATCAGCCCCAGCATTTT. Complete variable domain (other parts from reference TRBV2 and TRBJ1-5): EPEVTQTPSHQVTQMGQEVILRCVPISNHLYFYWYRQILGQKVEFLVSFYNNEISEKSEIFDDQFSVERPDGSNFTLKIRSTKLEDSAMYFCASSEMAVRNQPQHFGDGTRLSIL.

The CDR3 loop is CASSPNSGSSNEQYF. The CDR3 bases are TGTGCCAGTAGTCCAAATAGCGGGAGTAGCAACGAGCAGTACTTC. The rearrangement uses TRBV19 and TRBJ2-7; 9 bases fit TRBD2. The germline gives CDR1 LNHDA, CDR2 SQIVND (reference sequence). V trimming: 5 bases; J trimming: 5 bases; junction bases outside the gene matches: 10. The CDR3 sequence is 15 residues long.

The chain has TRBV4-1 and TRBJ2-3, with 10 bases aligning to TRBD2. The CDR3 sequence is 13 residues long. Germline CDR1 reads MGHRA; CDR2 reads YSYEKL. V was pared by 5 bases and J by 6 bases, with 2 bases of the junction left unmatched. Here the CDR3 reads CASSLGLADTQYF. The CDR3, as DNA: TGCGCCAGCAGCTTGGGACTAGCGGATACGCAGTATTTT.

The chain joins TRBV6-1 to TRBJ2-4; 10 nucleotides match TRBD1. Trimming at V came to 1 base and at J to 8 bases, leaving 2 bases not matched to a gene. Germline loops: CDR1 MNHNS, CDR2 SASEGT. The CDR3 covers 14 residues. In DNA form, the CDR3 reads TGTGCCAGCAGTGAAGGGACAGGGGGGGACATTCAGTACTTC. The encoded protein is CASSEGTGGDIQYF.

V is TRBV19 and J is TRBJ1-2; the D is unclear. The length of the CDR3 is 13 residues. V was clipped by 4 bases and J by 8 bases, with 14 bases between them. Germline CDR1 and CDR2: LNHDA and SQIVND (reference sequence). The CDR3 is CASSSDTLLGYTF. CDR3 nucleotides: TGTGCCAGTAGTAGTGACACCCTCTTGGGCTACACCTTC.

V usage is TRBV6-6 and J usage is TRBJ2-7, with 8 bases matching TRBD1. This CDR3 spans 15 amino acids. V was clipped by 2 bases and J by 4 bases; unmatched bases: 7. Per germline, CDR1 MNHNY and CDR2 SVGAGI (reference sequence). The DNA for the CDR3 is TGTGCCAGCAGTTACGGGGCAGGGGGCCAGTACGAGCAGTACTTC. Translating it yields CASSYGAGGQYEQYF.

The rearrangement links TRBV11-2 to TRBJ2-7; 9 nucleotides agree with TRBD2. Looked up from germline, CDR1 is SGHAT and CDR2 is FQNNGV. This CDR3 has 14 residues. The V gene end was trimmed by 1 base and the J gene end by 5 bases; junction bases not matched to a gene: 3. The CDR3 sequence: CASSLGASGDEQYF. The CDR3 nucleotides are TGTGCCAGCAGCTTAGGGGCTAGCGGGGACGAGCAGTACTTC.

The chain joins TRBV6-4 to TRBJ2-2; maybe TRBD2 (6 bases). The CDR3 covers 14 residues. Looked up from germline, CDR1 is MRHNA and CDR2 is SNTAGT. V was shortened by 4 bases and J by 3 bases, with 9 bases between the two germline ends. CDR3: CASSAGEDTGELFF. The CDR3 DNA sequence: TGTGCCAGCAGTGCGGGAGAGGACACCGGGGAGCTGTTTTTT.

The V and J genes are TRBV28 and TRBJ1-5; a possible D gene is TRBD1 (6 bases). The germline CDR1 and CDR2 sequences are MDHEN and SYDVKM. The V end was cut by 4 bases, the J end by 5 bases, with 18 bases between. The CDR3 is 16 amino acids. DNA for the CDR3: TGTGCCAGCAGTTCACTACGGGGGCAGGGGCATCAGCCCCAGCATTTT. This sequence encodes CASSSLRGQGHQPQHF.

The V and J genes are TRBV6-1 and TRBJ1-2; no firm D call. Trimming removed 6 bases at V and 6 bases at J, with 20 bases between. The CDR3 totals 15 residues. The germline CDR1 and CDR2 sequences are MNHNS and SASEGT. The CDR3 DNA follows: TGTGCCAGCAGACGGATGACCGGGCCTTCGGATGGCTACACCTTC. Translated: CASRRMTGPSDGYTF.

CDR3 DNA: TGTGCCAGCAGTTATGGGACAGGGAGACAGCCCCAGCATTTT. It yields the protein CASSYGTGRQPQHF. The J gene is TRBJ1-5, the V gene TRBV6-6, with TRBD1 matching 9 bases. Germline loops: CDR1 MNHNY, CDR2 SVGAGI (reference sequence). The CDR3 has 14 residues. V trimming: 3 bases; J trimming: 7 bases; junction bases outside the gene matches: 4.

The J gene is TRBJ2-7, the V gene TRBV27; D is unresolved. Trimming took 5 bases from V and 2 from J, leaving 4 bases between them. CDR1 is MNHEY, CDR2 SMNVEV, per germline (reference sequence). This CDR3 region has 11 residues. DNA for the CDR3: TGTGCCAGCAGTGCCACCTACGAGCAGTACTTC. Amino acids: CASSATYEQYF.

The chain carries TRBV30 and TRBJ2-7, with D possibly TRBD1 on 6 matching bases. The germline gives CDR1 GTSNPN, CDR2 SVGIG (reference sequence). CDR3 length: 17 residues. Trimming left V 3 bases short and J 2 bases short, with 23 bases between. CDR3 loop: CAWRARPGRGSTYEQYF. The CDR3 DNA follows: TGTGCCTGGAGAGCTCGTCCGGGCAGGGGTTCCACCTACGAGCAGTACTTC.

The chain joins TRBV29-1 to TRBJ1-1, with 7 bases that match TRBD1. Germline values: CDR1 SQVTM, CDR2 ANQGSEA. This CDR3 comprises 12 residues. J gave up 7 bases and V 0 bases, and 2 bases lay outside the gene matches. In DNA, the CDR3 is TGCAGCGTTGAAGACGACAGGGTTGAAGCTTTCTTT. It codes for CSVEDDRVEAFF.

The V call is TRBV9, the J call TRBJ2-7; D is unresolved. The germline V gene encodes CDR1 SGDLS and CDR2 YYNGEE. This CDR3 has 13 residues. V gave up 0 bases and J gave up 7 bases, with 11 bases separating them. This CDR3 reads CASSVANSREQYF. The CDR3 coding sequence is TGTGCCAGCAGCGTAGCTAATAGCCGGGAGCAGTACTTC.

CDR3 bases: TGTGCCAGCAGTGTTGGAGGGCCGGGGGAGCAGTACTTC. Encoded protein: CASSVGGPGEQYF. J is TRBJ2-7 and V is TRBV6-6, with TRBD2 as a possible D gene (6 bases). The length of the CDR3 is 13 residues. The germline gives CDR1 MNHNY, CDR2 SVGAGI (reference sequence). Between the trimmed V and J ends, which lost 5 bases and 7 bases, there was a span of 15 bases.

The rearrangement joins TRBV6-6 to TRBJ1-6; 8 nucleotides match TRBD1. Germline trimming cut 4 bases from V and 11 bases from J; bases unmatched to any gene: 10. In germline, CDR1 is MNHNY, CDR2 SVGAGI (reference sequence). The CDR3 is made up of 15 amino acids. CDR3 DNA: TGTGCCAGCAGTTCACAGGGGGGAGAAATGACACCCCTCCACTTT. Translating gives CASSSQGGEMTPLHF.

The V gene is TRBV11-2, the J gene TRBJ2-4; the D is unclear. Germline V gene lookup returns CDR1 SGHAT and CDR2 FQNNGV. The CDR3 runs to 13 residues. V was cut by 1 base and J by 5 bases, with 6 bases left in between. The CDR3 coding sequence is TGTGCCAGCAGCTTAGGTTGGCAAAACATTCAGTACTTC. It encodes CASSLGWQNIQYF.